Listed here is a single T cell receptor (beta chain). Its recognized antigen is unknown. No base quality information exists; no much larger clone differs at one position. Reading the germline V gene gives CDR1 MNHEY and CDR2 SVGAGI. V loses 1 base of germline sequence and J loses 5 bases, and the interval between the two ends is 14 bases. The CDR3, from cysteine to phenylalanine, totals 15 residues. Only CDR3 DNA is held: 45 bases, read in frame from base 1. Reading the label with the study, this specimen's time point is: cells obtained before transplantation from donor or recipient. CD3+CD4+ and CD3+CD8+ populations were FACS-sorted from unstimulated pre-transplant donor and recipient cells taken from spleen or lymph nodes. Library prep was done by the immunoSEQ multiplex PCR assay. In most patients, genomic DNA was isolated using the Qiagen DNeasy Blood and Tissue Kit and sent frozen to Adaptive Biotechnologies for TCR sequencing. High-throughput TCR-beta CDR3 sequencing of genomic DNA from most patients was performed by Adaptive Biotechnologies. The study's processing was this. Adaptive's ImmunoSEQ software supplied the TCR sequencing data for 15 to 20 patients, while MiXCR and VDJtools were used to process three other patients. To correct CD4 versus CD8 sorting errors, sequences present in both subsets at a frequency ratio below 5:1 were removed. CDR3 nucleotide sequences shared between donor and recipient were removed because their origin could not be assigned. Alloreactive clones required at least 2-fold expansion over unstimulated cells and minimum CFSE-low frequency of 0.002% (template counts) or 0.001% (read counts). A clone was considered mappable if detected in the sequenced pre-transplant spleen, lymph node, or MLR CFSE-low populations of the donor or recipient. The cumulative frequency of alloreactive clones was calculated as a percentage of all sequences, weighted by copy number. TCRdb limited this immuneACCESS table to in-frame rearrangements with V and J called. A share of clones is missing; checked studies link under half to unresolved V genes, and the rest is unexplained. V, J and clone size are taken as reported in that table, and D and trimming were inferred from the DNA itself. The sample includes more than 100,000 clones, with 80% to 95% observed a single time. The biggest ten clones account for roughly 1% of the sample.

This record belongs to a study of graft-versus-host responses after intestinal transplantation (dated by TCRdb to about 2021). At the level of the whole study: Recipients received multivisceral, liver-intestinal, or isolated intestinal transplants. Every recipient was given anti-thymocyte globulin induction, then maintenance tacrolimus and steroids for approximately 3 years. Bulk TCR-beta CDR3 sequencing was used to track graft-versus-host and host-versus-graft alloreactive T cell clones in the graft, circulation and bone marrow after intestinal transplantation. Of the roughly 25 intestinal transplant recipients enrolled in the cohort, one of whom was a retransplant, 3 patients without pretransplant specimens were excluded. Donor T cell macrochimerism was defined as a peak of at least 4% donor T cells among recipient peripheral blood mononuclear cells. To identify alloreactive clones, pre-transplant mixed lymphocyte reaction products were sequenced and compared with unstimulated pre-transplant donor and recipient T cells. Samples from a few later patients were sequenced in-house on an Illumina MiSeq with MiXCR processing rather than by the commercial service.

What the research found in general, with its limitations: GvH clones were detected in recipient bone marrow, and some of these GvH clones were observed earlier in ileal mucosa or blood, consistent with an intestinal mucosal origin. Conclusions were limited by the relatively low number and heterogeneity of intestinal transplant patients. Early after transplant, peak levels of circulating GvH clones were found to be associated with declines in HvG clones. In patients with donor T cell macrochimerism, the allografts had high GvH to HvG T cell clonal ratios.

This sequence originates from a human donor who received an intestinal transplant. The input for sequencing was unstimulated CD8+ T cells sorted from spleen or lymph node cells, taken before intestinal transplant. In this chain, TRBV6-5 is recombined with TRBJ1-2; TRBD1 is a weak D gene call, 6 bases matching. The sequenced DNA: TGTGCCAGCAGTTACTGGGGGGGGGCCGGGTATGGCTACACCTTC. Its translation reads: CASSYWGGAGYGYTF.